Listed below are T cell receptor beta chains from one sample, sequenced in a study of CDR3 diversity in severe acne. A single record per CDR3 protein comes from TCRdb applying MiXCR to the PCR reads. The sample carries approximately 84,000 distinct CDR3 sequences, 45% to 65% recorded once. The sequencing input was blood. Receptors were obtained from a male donor in good health, without acne. The CDR3 runs from the conserved cysteine through the conserved F or W. Each record gives: clone size, J gene, V gene, D gene, CDR3 protein, CDR3 DNA. A D gene is named only where the DNA matches it firmly. Clone size is given for some rows only: seen once, a few or many times, or a class if the clone is expanded.

-	TRBJ2-7	TRBV11-3	TRBD2	CASSSRTLAGSLGEQYF	TGTGCCAGCAGCTCCCGGACCTTAGCGGGATCTTTGGGCGAGCAGTACTTC
many	TRBJ2-3	TRBV19	-	CASSRAGPTDTQYF	TGTGCCAGTAGTAGAGCGGGCCCCACAGATACGCAGTATTTT
many	TRBJ1-1	TRBV19	-	CASSPYWAQATEAFF	TGTGCCAGTAGTCCCTATTGGGCCCAGGCTACTGAAGCTTTCTTT
few	TRBJ1-3	TRBV19	-	CASSTPSWEGDSAENTIYF	TGTGCCAGTAGTACCCCGAGTTGGGAAGGGGATTCCGCCGAGAACACCATATATTTT
medium-sized	TRBJ2-5	TRBV15	TRBD2	CATSRDRLAGETQYF	TGTGCCACCAGCAGAGATCGACTAGCGGGGGAGACCCAGTACTTC
many	TRBJ2-7	TRBV28	-	CASTQVAYEQYF	TGTGCCAGCACTCAGGTTGCCTACGAGCAGTACTTC
-	TRBJ1-5	TRBV7-2	-	CAGSPGLGRTSGSNQPQHF	TGTGCCGGCAGCCCCGGTCTAGGTCGGACTAGCGGGAGCAATCAGCCCCAGCATTTT
-	TRBJ2-1	TRBV24-1	TRBD2	CATSDPGRNEQFF	TGTGCCACCAGTGATCCCGGGAGGAATGAGCAGTTCTTC
-	TRBJ1-4	TRBV3-1	-	CASSHGQLLFF	TGTGCCAGCAGCCACGGACAGCTACTGTTTTTT
many	TRBJ1-1	TRBV2	TRBD1	CASTLGRQGNTEAFF	TGTGCCAGCACCCTGGGGAGACAGGGGAACACTGAAGCTTTCTTT
-	TRBJ2-3	TRBV20-1	TRBD2	CSASSLAGDTDTQYF	TGCAGTGCTAGTTCCCTAGCGGGGGACACAGATACGCAGTATTTT
-	TRBJ2-3	TRBV28	TRBD2	CASSLIGREFFTDTQYF	TGTGCCAGCAGTTTAATCGGGCGGGAGTTTTTCACAGATACGCAGTATTTT
-	TRBJ2-3	TRBV20-1	TRBD2	CSARFGGGAYNEQYF	TGCAGTGCTAGATTCGGGGGGGGCGCGTACAATGAGCAGTATTTT
-	TRBJ2-7	TRBV7-2	-	CASSRSPYEQYF	TGTGCCAGCAGCCGCTCCCCCTACGAGCAGTACTTC
many	TRBJ2-6	TRBV7-6	-	CASSLVSGFGANVLTF	TGTGCCAGCAGCTTAGTCTCGGGGTTCGGGGCCAACGTCCTGACTTTC
many	TRBJ2-3	TRBV4-2	TRBD2	CASSLGTSGFRDTQYF	TGTGCCAGCAGCCTCGGGACTAGCGGCTTCAGAGATACGCAGTATTTT
few	TRBJ2-7	TRBV20-1	TRBD1	CSARPGQGYEQYF	TGCAGCGCCCGCCCGGGACAGGGTTACGAGCAGTACTTC
-	TRBJ2-3	TRBV20-1	TRBD2	CSATPRTSGSSADTQYF	TGCAGTGCTACCCCCCGGACTAGCGGGAGCTCAGCAGATACGCAGTATTTT
-	TRBJ1-1	TRBV25-1	-	CASRLESGNTEAFF	TGTGCCAGCAGGCTAGAGTCAGGGAACACTGAAGCTTTCTTT
many	TRBJ2-5	TRBV6-8	-	CASSPHWTPKETQYF	TGTGCCAGCAGTCCGCACTGGACTCCAAAAGAGACCCAGTACTTC
-	TRBJ2-7	TRBV6-2/TRBV6-3	TRBD2	CASSYLAGAYYEQYF	TGTGCCAGCAGTTATCTAGCGGGGGCTTACTACGAGCAGTACTTC
-	TRBJ2-3	TRBV30	TRBD2	CAWGGPTSARTDAQYF	TGTGCCTGGGGGGGCCCGACTAGCGCACGCACAGATGCGCAGTATTTT
-	TRBJ1-5	TRBV7-3	TRBD1	CASSPGTGGGQPQHF	TGTGCCAGCAGCCCCGGGACAGGGGGAGGGCAGCCCCAGCATTTT